Listed here is a single T cell receptor beta chain. The data stem from a study of identical twins. Looked up from germline, CDR1 is DFQATT and CDR2 is SNEGSKA (reference sequence). V shed 0 bases, J shed 4 bases, and the junction held 5 bases outside the gene matches. The CDR3 covers 15 residues. From the 5' RACE reads, TCRdb called clonotypes with MiXCR, one entry per CDR3 protein. This sample has 250,000 or so distinct CDR3 sequences, with about 9% found just once. These same data were also listed under a study on yellow fever vaccine responses in identical twins.

Sequenced input: CD8+ T cells sorted from blood. The gene calls are TRBV20-1 and TRBJ1-2, with 10 bases matching TRBD1. This sequence originates from a young woman in good health. CDR3 DNA sequence: TGCAGTGCTAGAGACGGGACAGGGGCCTTCTATGGCTACACCTTC. Translated: CSARDGTGAFYGYTF.